These T cell receptor beta chains were read from a single sample in a study of T cell repertoires in cytomegalovirus infection. TCRdb passed the reads through MiXCR, listing each CDR3 protein once. The sample consists of fewer than 900,000 distinct CDR3 sequences, about 28% of them appearing once. The antigens these receptors bind are not known. The sequencing used cultured CD8+ T cells from PBMCs, collected from culture after CMV antigen stimulation. The receptors were sampled from a human donor in good health (CMV status not recorded). Some clones in this sample may be carry-over from other donors' samples. The conserved cysteine and the conserved F or W are not part of the CDR3 here.

v_call: TRBV7-9; j_call: TRBJ2-5; cdr3_aa: ASSLSEAETQY
v_call: TRBV7-9; j_call: TRBJ2-7; cdr3_aa: ASSLMAGQESYEQY
v_call: TRBV27; j_call: TRBJ2-7; cdr3_aa: ASSFGTDLYEQY
v_call: TRBV29-1; j_call: TRBJ2-1; cdr3_aa: SVEGGDLNEQF
v_call: TRBV2; j_call: TRBJ2-1; cdr3_aa: ASTGQGRHNEQF
v_call: TRBV5-8; j_call: TRBJ1-2; cdr3_aa: ASSLSSSPSYGYT
v_call: TRBV7-9; j_call: TRBJ2-1; cdr3_aa: ASRPEVGGGAYNEQF
v_call: TRBV6-2/TRBV6-3; j_call: TRBJ1-3; cdr3_aa: ASSYWGHSSGNTIY
v_call: TRBV9; j_call: TRBJ2-1; cdr3_aa: ASSSRTGPLNNEQF
v_call: TRBV12-3/TRBV12-4; j_call: TRBJ2-3; cdr3_aa: ASSLASGKPTQY
v_call: TRBV9; j_call: TRBJ2-7; cdr3_aa: ASSTLDAAYEQY
v_call: TRBV12-3/TRBV12-4; j_call: TRBJ2-4; cdr3_aa: ASSPTGSADIQY
v_call: TRBV12-3/TRBV12-4; j_call: TRBJ2-1; cdr3_aa: ASSREGDWYNEQF
v_call: TRBV7-2; j_call: TRBJ2-7; cdr3_aa: ASSSGGVSYEQY
v_call: TRBV19; j_call: TRBJ1-3; cdr3_aa: ASQGGTGGNTIY
v_call: TRBV5-6; j_call: TRBJ2-1; cdr3_aa: ASSFAEYNEQF
v_call: TRBV6-1; j_call: TRBJ1-1; cdr3_aa: ASSEAGQANTEAF
v_call: TRBV9; j_call: TRBJ1-3; cdr3_aa: ASSVGGGAAGNTIY
v_call: TRBV7-9; j_call: TRBJ2-3; cdr3_aa: ASSPPGGVTDTQY
v_call: TRBV29-1; j_call: TRBJ1-1; cdr3_aa: SVEDPDIEGYTEAF
v_call: TRBV9; j_call: TRBJ1-3; cdr3_aa: ASSAPGGRSMSGNTIY
v_call: TRBV7-6; j_call: TRBJ2-3; cdr3_aa: ASSPPEAGPVDTQY
v_call: TRBV27; j_call: TRBJ2-3; cdr3_aa: ASSSRLAGTDTQY
v_call: TRBV7-6; j_call: TRBJ2-1; cdr3_aa: ASSLDGGALWEQF
v_call: TRBV6-1; j_call: TRBJ1-1; cdr3_aa: ASSFLGGEGDTEAF
v_call: TRBV7-2; j_call: TRBJ2-1; cdr3_aa: ASRFLSFVPGLAGGPYNEQF
v_call: TRBV7-6; j_call: TRBJ2-2; cdr3_aa: ATRTGAARELF
v_call: TRBV28; j_call: TRBJ1-5; cdr3_aa: ASSFEQGFFPFSNQPQH
v_call: TRBV9; j_call: TRBJ2-1; cdr3_aa: ASSFGEGAQF
v_call: TRBV6-6; j_call: TRBJ1-2; cdr3_aa: ASSYFPWQADYGYT
v_call: TRBV12-3/TRBV12-4; j_call: TRBJ2-3; cdr3_aa: ASRRLAGGHDTQY
v_call: TRBV7-6; j_call: TRBJ2-2; cdr3_aa: ASSSQGPSGELF
v_call: TRBV5-6; j_call: TRBJ2-7; cdr3_aa: ASSPGRLLPYEQY
v_call: TRBV25-1; j_call: TRBJ2-1; cdr3_aa: ASSELGFGNEQF
v_call: TRBV12-3/TRBV12-4; j_call: TRBJ1-2; cdr3_aa: ASSPSGEDYGYT